This record concerns one TCR beta chain sequence. The antigen is not known. This entry belongs to a study of cytomegalovirus exposure and HLA in healthy donors. General study findings and limits: Later analysis identified some 16,000 TCR beta sequences associated with HLA alleles, using a false discovery rate threshold of 0.05. Cytomegalovirus-associated status was assigned to more than 150 TCR beta chains. As was reported, the classifier diagnosed cytomegalovirus status with high specificity and sensitivity.

CDR1 is DFQATT and CDR2 is SNEGSKA in the germline V gene (reference sequence). This CDR3 is 10 amino acids long. V was pared by 6 bases and J by 12 bases, with 12 bases between. It was with 60 Vbeta and 13 Jbeta primers that the PCR ran. Original processing notes: It was a later analysis that counted tens of millions of unique TCR beta chains, of which some 9.9 million were shared. Data came from immunoSEQ multiplex PCR; TCRdb stores just in-frame clones and leaves some out. V and J calls and clone size follow that table, whereas D and trimming were derived from the DNA. The sample has about 190,000 clones; roughly 74% are singletons.

The clonotype was recovered from a woman aged 25 to 39 in good health and CMV-seropositive. The chain uses TRBV20-1 and TRBJ2-1, with D tentatively TRBD2 (6 bases). The sequencing input was PBMCs. The CDR3: CSAAGTAQFF. CDR3 nucleotide sequence: TGCAGTGCAGCTGGGACTGCGCAGTTCTTC.